The next 7 T cell receptor beta chains were all read from a single sample in a study of shared clonotypes between healthy human individuals. TCRdb keeps only in-frame clones here, not all; method: immunoSEQ multiplex PCR. The top ten clones hold approximately 1.3% of a sample with roughly 1 million clones, about 75% of them seen once. Sequencing was carried out using memory CD4+ T cells sorted from blood. Subset reported: CD45RA-negative fraction. These TCRs come from a man younger than 35 in good health.

In nucleotides, the CDR3 is TGCGCCAGCAGCTTGGGGGAGGGAATGAATGAGCAGTTCTTC. As protein: CASSLGEGMNEQFF. The V gene is TRBV5-1, the J gene TRBJ2-1, with 7 nucleotides matching TRBD2. The germline V gene has CDR1 SGHRS and CDR2 YFSETQ. CDR3 length: 14 amino acids. The J segment lost 7 bases and the V segment lost 0 bases, leaving 4 bases of the junction unmatched.

V usage is TRBV30 and J usage is TRBJ2-2; D unresolved. CDR3 length: 16 amino acids. V lost 1 base, J lost 0 bases, and 12 bases lay in between. CDR1 is GTSNPN and CDR2 is SVGIG in the germline V gene (reference sequence). The CDR3 sequence is CAWSAIRAANTGELFF. The CDR3 DNA reads as TGTGCCTGGAGTGCAATCCGGGCCGCGAACACCGGGGAGCTGTTTTTT.

The chain couples TRBV18 to TRBJ1-5; TRBD1 is a possible D gene (5 bases). The length of the CDR3 is 13 residues. The germline V and J ends were trimmed by 5 bases and 10 bases, with 15 bases remaining between them. The germline gives CDR1 KGHSH, CDR2 LQKENI. This CDR3 is CASSADQGFPQHF. The CDR3 DNA follows: TGTGCCAGCTCAGCAGACCAGGGATTCCCCCAGCATTTT.

The chain employs TRBV10-3 and TRBJ2-1; TRBD2 matches 9 bases. Trimming at V came to 3 bases and at J to 6 bases, leaving 12 bases not matched to a gene. In germline, CDR1 is ENHRY, CDR2 SYGVKD. The CDR3 runs 17 residues. CDR3 sequence: CAISDGGAGGPSNEQFF. The CDR3 region has the DNA TGTGCCATCAGTGACGGAGGTGCGGGAGGGCCCTCCAATGAGCAGTTCTTC.

The chain joins TRBV2 to TRBJ2-1, with 7 nucleotides matching TRBD1. V trimming: 6 bases; J trimming: 9 bases; junction bases outside the gene matches: 11. The CDR3 has 14 residues. Germline CDR1 reads SNHLY; CDR2 reads FYNNEI. The CDR3 DNA reads as TGTGCCAGCAGGGGGTATGCCGGGACAGCTGAGCAGTTCTTC. Residues: CASRGYAGTAEQFF.

The J gene is TRBJ2-3, the V gene TRBV9, with 10 bases lining up with TRBD2. Per the germline V gene, CDR1 is SGDLS and CDR2 is YYNGEE. J lost 4 bases, V lost 2 bases, and 7 bases had no gene match. The CDR3 totals 16 residues. CDR3 nucleotides: TGTGCCAGCAGCGTCCTACTAGCGGGGTCAGCAGATACGCAGTATTTT. It codes for CASSVLLAGSADTQYF. Full variable domain (missing parts from reference TRBV9 and TRBJ2-3): DSGVTQTPKHLITATGQRVTLRCSPRSGDLSVYWYQQSLDQGLQFLIQYYNGEERAKGNILERFSAQQFPDLHSELNLSSLELGDSALYFCASSVLLAGSADTQYFGPGTRLTVL.

This rearrangement joins TRBV28 to TRBJ1-5; D gene ambiguous. This CDR3 is 14 amino acids long. Germline lookup yields CDR1 MDHEN and CDR2 SYDVKM. V was clipped by 3 bases and J by 6 bases, with 12 bases between them. The CDR3 sequence: CASSLGSGSQPQHF. The CDR3 nucleotides read TGTGCCAGCAGTTTGGGCAGCGGGAGTCAGCCCCAGCATTTT.